These 18 T cell receptor beta chains originate from one sample sequenced in a study of STAT5B mutations in CD4+ large granular lymphocyte leukemia. Only in-frame clones appear in the TCRdb table, and some are missing; sequencing was by immunoSEQ multiplex PCR. Among about 30,000 clones listed, about 78% were seen once. Sample: CD4+ T cells from blood buffy coats. Receptors were obtained from a human donor in good health.

The chain joins TRBV19 to TRBJ1-1; D remains unclear. This CDR3 is built from 15 residues. From germline, CDR1 is LNHDA and CDR2 SQIVND (reference sequence). V shed 1 base and J shed 4 bases, with 13 bases lying between them. The CDR3 protein is CASSIGAARPTEAFF. The CDR3 nucleotides read TGTGCCAGTAGTATAGGGGCAGCGCGGCCCACTGAAGCTTTCTTT.

The chain links TRBV5-4 to TRBJ2-7; D perhaps matches TRBD2 (6 bases). Germline CDR1 is SGHNT and CDR2 is YYREEE (reference sequence). V was shortened by 1 base and J by 7 bases, with 12 bases between the two germline ends. The CDR3 sequence is 13 residues long. DNA of the CDR3: TGTGCCAGCAGCTTGCTTCGGGCGGGGGAGCAGTACTTC. Translation: CASSLLRAGEQYF.

This chain links TRBV29-1 with TRBJ2-1; a possible D gene is TRBD1 (6 bases). V gave up 5 bases and J gave up 9 bases, with 14 bases separating them. Germline assignment: CDR1 SQVTM and CDR2 ANQGSEA. CDR3 size: 12 residues. The CDR3 is CSVSDTGSEQFF. The CDR3 DNA follows: TGCAGCGTTTCCGATACAGGGTCTGAGCAGTTCTTC.

The chain carries TRBV29-1 and TRBJ1-2, with 12 bases matching TRBD1. The V segment lost 2 bases and the J segment 5 bases; nucleotides outside the gene matches: 9. Germline CDR1 SQVTM, CDR2 ANQGSEA. This CDR3 is 16 amino acids long. Here the CDR3 reads CSVEIFPGQGAYGYTF. The CDR3 bases are TGCAGCGTTGAAATTTTTCCGGGACAGGGGGCTTATGGCTACACCTTC.

The CDR3 reads CASSRKGDSYEQYF. CDR3 sequence (DNA): TGTGCCAGCAGTAGAAAGGGGGACTCCTACGAGCAGTACTTC. This chain joins TRBV6-1 and TRBJ2-7; perhaps TRBD1 as D (6 bases). The V and J ends lost 5 bases and 0 bases respectively, with 11 bases between them. CDR3 length: 14 residues. Per germline, CDR1 MNHNS and CDR2 SASEGT.

The rearrangement links TRBV5-5 to TRBJ2-7; tentatively, D is TRBD1 or TRBD2 (5 bases each). The CDR3 contains 14 residues. The V end lost 3 bases, the J end lost 7 bases, and 17 bases lay between the germline ends. Germline lookup yields CDR1 SGHKS and CDR2 YYEKEE (reference sequence). In DNA form, the CDR3 reads TGTGCCAGCAGCTATCGGGACGGGACCTTGGAGCAGTACTTC. It is translated as CASSYRDGTLEQYF.

This clone was seen more than once but under ten times. This sequence joins TRBV19 and TRBJ1-5; the D is unclear. V gave up 1 base and J gave up 0 bases, with 7 bases separating them. Looked up from germline, CDR1 is LNHDA and CDR2 is SQIVND (reference sequence). The CDR3 is 15 amino acids. CDR3: CASSIGLYSNQPQHF. CDR3 in DNA: TGTGCCAGTAGTATAGGCCTTTATAGCAATCAGCCCCAGCATTTT. Full variable domain (missing parts from reference TRBV19 and TRBJ1-5): DGGITQSPKYLFRKEGQNVTLSCEQNLNHDAMYWYRQDPGQGLRLIYYSQIVNDFQKGDIAEGYSVSREKKESFPLTVTSAQKNPTAFYLCASSIGLYSNQPQHFGDGTRLSIL.

This chain uses TRBV13 with TRBJ2-7; 10 bases are a match to TRBD2. With V trimmed by 7 bases and J by 2 bases, 5 bases remained unmatched. The CDR3 loop spans 14 amino acids. Germline V gene data show CDR1 as PRHDT and CDR2 as FYEKMQ (reference sequence). Here the CDR3 reads CASTRTSGPYEQYF. The CDR3 DNA is TGTGCCAGCACCCGGACTAGCGGACCCTACGAGCAGTACTTC.

This chain joins TRBV5-1 and TRBJ2-7; D is uncertain. Germline V gene data show CDR1 as SGHRS and CDR2 as YFSETQ. This CDR3 comprises 11 residues. Deletions cut 3 bases from V and 7 bases from J, with 8 bases between. CDR3 amino acids: CASSSSWEQYF. Written as DNA, the CDR3 is TGCGCCAGCAGCTCTTCCTGGGAGCAGTACTTC.

CDR3 sequence (DNA): TGTGCCAGCACAAGGGACAGGTTCACAGATACGCAGTATTTT. Its translation is CASTRDRFTDTQYF. The gene calls are TRBV6-6 and TRBJ2-3; 8 positions match TRBD1. CDR3 length equals 14 residues. With 7 bases clipped from V and 2 bases from J, the junction kept 5 bases outside the gene matches. Germline loops: CDR1 MNHNY, CDR2 SVGAGI (reference sequence).

The rearrangement links TRBV5-4 to TRBJ2-3; no definite D call. The CDR3 spans 13 residues. Germline V gene sequence: CDR1 SGHNT, CDR2 YYREEE (reference sequence). V was clipped by 4 bases and J by 5 bases, with 11 bases between them. For the CDR3, the DNA is TGTGCCAGCAGCCGGGCCATTATAGATACGCAGTATTTT. Amino acid sequence: CASSRAIIDTQYF.

This clone was found once. This chain uses TRBV7-2 with TRBJ2-5; TRBD1 matches 7 bases. The CDR3 runs 14 residues. Germline CDR1 and CDR2: SGHTA and FQGNSA. The junction had 7 bases not matched to a gene; V was cut back by 4 bases and J by 5 bases. The CDR3 DNA is TGTGCCAGCAGCTCCAAGGGGGCCCGGGAGACCCAGTACTTC. It yields the protein CASSSKGARETQYF.

J is TRBJ1-5 and V is TRBV7-8; TRBD1 matches at 7 bases. The CDR3 has 16 residues. The germline V gene has CDR1 SGHVS and CDR2 FQNEAQ. V shed 2 bases, J shed 1 base, and the junction held 5 bases outside the gene matches. The CDR3 DNA follows: TGTGCCAGCAGCTTAAGTGGGACAGCCAGCAATCAGCCCCAGCATTTT. It specifies CASSLSGTASNQPQHF.

The CDR3 sequence is CASRKDFLGPGELFF. CDR3 in DNA: TGTGCCAGCAGGAAGGACTTCCTGGGGCCCGGGGAGCTGTTTTTT. The J gene is TRBJ2-2, the V gene TRBV6-1; the D call may be TRBD1 or TRBD2 (5 bases each). This CDR3 comprises 15 residues. Deletions cut 6 bases from V and 6 bases from J, with 17 bases between. CDR1 MNHNS and CDR2 SASEGT come from the germline V gene.

The chain links TRBV4-1 to TRBJ2-7; D gene uncertain. Germline V CDR1 and CDR2: MGHRA, YSYEKL. The CDR3 extends over 12 amino acids. Trimming pared 0 bases from V and 7 bases from J, leaving 7 bases between. The CDR3 sequence: CASSQDDGEQYF. DNA for the CDR3: TGCGCCAGCAGCCAAGATGACGGGGAGCAGTACTTC.

The rearrangement joins TRBV7-9 to TRBJ1-1; no firm D call. Germline CDR1 and CDR2: SEHNR and FQNEAQ (reference sequence). V shed 1 base and J shed 0 bases, with 3 bases lying between them. The CDR3 is made up of 13 amino acids. In DNA, the CDR3 is TGTGCCAGCAGCTTAGATTTGAACACTGAAGCTTTCTTT. Protein: CASSLDLNTEAFF.

The rearrangement links TRBV15 to TRBJ2-3; 7 bases match TRBD1. The CDR3 consists of 14 residues. In germline, CDR1 is LNHNV, CDR2 YYDKDF (reference sequence). J gave up 2 bases and V 8 bases, and 7 bases lay outside the gene matches. Written as DNA, the CDR3 is TGTGCCACCGGTCCGGGACAGACCACAGATACGCAGTATTTT. Protein: CATGPGQTTDTQYF. Combining the CDR3 with reference TRBV15 and TRBJ2-3 gives the whole variable domain DAMVIQNPRYQVTQFGKPVTLSCSQTLNHNVMYWYQQKSSQAPKLLFHYYDKDFNNEADTPDNFQSRRPNTSFCFLDIRSPGLGDTAMYLCATGPGQTTDTQYFGPGTRLTVL.

The chain links TRBV28 to TRBJ2-3; possible D gene TRBD1, 6 bases. This CDR3 has 14 amino acids. V was shortened by 6 bases and J by 0 bases, with 10 bases between the two germline ends. Germline V gene lookup returns CDR1 MDHEN and CDR2 SYDVKM. CDR3 loop: CASRGHSSTDTQYF. CDR3 sequence (DNA): TGTGCCAGCAGGGGACATTCCAGCACAGATACGCAGTATTTT.